The TCR beta chain described here comes from a study of blood T cell repertoires in COVID-19. Study-wide context: Specimens from acute and convalescent COVID-19 originated in the United States, Italy and Spain. PBMCs, B-cell-depleted T cells, or T cells were the source of the cDNA or gDNA that made up the material.

The protocol was immunoSEQ multiplex PCR, while the TCRdb copy is restricted to in-frame clones and leaves out a portion. The sample carries 150,000 to 200,000 clones, under 85% recorded once. Enrolment of Seattle patients took place during active infection, and they were followed longitudinally. Specimen: peripheral blood. This receptor was taken from a woman in her seventies with COVID-19, enrolled during active disease.

The CDR3 sequence: CASSPGHSTDTQYF. CDR3 nucleotides: TGTGCCAGCAGCCCCGGTCACTCCACAGATACGCAGTATTTT. The chain links TRBV2 to TRBJ2-3, with no clear D. With 6 bases removed from V and 2 bases from J, the gap between germline ends came to 12 bases. The CDR3 totals 14 residues. Germline V gene sequence: CDR1 SNHLY, CDR2 FYNNEI.